One sample yielded the 5 T cell receptor beta chains listed below, sequenced in a study of cytomegalovirus exposure and HLA in healthy donors. The PCR made use of 60 Vbeta and 13 Jbeta primers. Clones were read by immunoSEQ multiplex PCR, and TCRdb kept only the in-frame ones, dropping some. The sample lists more than 130,000 clones, roughly three quarters occurring once. The sequencing sample was made of PBMCs. Receptors originate from a man younger than 35 in good health and CMV-seronegative.

This CDR3 is CASSQDEGMETQYF. The CDR3 region has the DNA TGTGCCAGCAGCCAAGATGAGGGAATGGAGACCCAGTACTTC. The chain joins TRBV4-2 to TRBJ2-5, with TRBD2 as a possible D gene (5 bases). V lost 0 bases and J lost 5, with 10 bases in between. This CDR3 has 14 amino acids. Germline V CDR1 and CDR2: LGHNA, YNFKEQ.

The CDR3 nucleotides read TGTGCCAGCAGCTTAACCTCTAGCGGGAGAAGGTCCTACAATGAGCAGTTCTTC. Its translation: CASSLTSSGRRSYNEQFF. The rearrangement joins TRBV7-3 to TRBJ2-1; 10 bases agree with TRBD2. J lost 1 base, V lost 0 bases, and 6 bases had no gene match. The length of the CDR3 is 18 residues. CDR1 and CDR2 (germline): SGHTA, FQGTGA.

The chain uses TRBV7-2 and TRBJ2-3; 7 bases align to TRBD2. Germline values: CDR1 SGHTA, CDR2 FQGNSA. Unmatched junction bases numbered 2, after V lost 0 bases and J lost 5 bases. CDR3 length equals 14 residues. CDR3 protein: CASSLAGGRDTQYF. In DNA form, the CDR3 reads TGTGCCAGCAGCTTAGCGGGAGGGCGAGATACGCAGTATTTT.

The chain combines TRBV19 with TRBJ2-5; TRBD2 might be the D (6 bases). The germline V gene has CDR1 LNHDA and CDR2 SQIVND (reference sequence). Deletions cut 4 bases from V and 5 bases from J, with 11 bases between. CDR3 length: 13 residues. The CDR3 DNA reads as TGTGCCAGTAGTACCTCGGGGGTGGAGACCCAGTACTTC. Encoded protein: CASSTSGVETQYF.

This clone has just a few counts. The V and J genes are TRBV4-1 and TRBJ2-1, with 10 bases fitting TRBD2. Trimming at V came to 8 bases and at J to 8 bases, leaving 12 bases not matched to a gene. This CDR3 contains 15 residues. Germline V gene data show CDR1 as MGHRA and CDR2 as YSYEKL. CDR3 protein: CASDVGLAGVDEQFF. The DNA of the CDR3 is TGCGCCAGCGACGTCGGGCTAGCGGGAGTGGATGAGCAGTTCTTC.